The 13 T cell receptor beta chains listed next were all sequenced from one sample in a study of blood T cell repertoires in COVID-19. TCRdb's table, derived via immunoSEQ multiplex PCR, lists solely in-frame clones and lacks some. The top ten clones hold roughly 0.8% of a sample with approximately 270,000 clones, approximately 90% of them seen once. Sequenced sample: peripheral blood. Source of these receptors: a man aged 25 to 40 with acute or convalescent COVID-19.

This chain uses TRBV5-1 with TRBJ2-3, with 12 bases that match TRBD2. CDR3 size: 15 residues. Unmatched junction bases numbered 7, after V lost 4 bases and J lost 7 bases. CDR1 and CDR2 (germline): SGHRS, YFSETQ. The DNA for the CDR3 is TGCGCCAGCAGCCCCTGGACTAGCGGGGCCCATACGCAGTATTTT. This encodes CASSPWTSGAHTQYF.

The genes are TRBV7-3 and TRBJ2-3, with 8 bases lining up with TRBD1. The CDR3 consists of 16 residues. J gave up 8 bases and V 1 base, and 11 bases lay outside the gene matches. The germline V gene has CDR1 SGHTA and CDR2 FQGTGA. CDR3 sequence (DNA): TGTGCCAGCAGCTTAATGAGTCGCAGGGGGCGTGGTACGCAGTATTTT. Its translation is CASSLMSRRGRGTQYF.

CDR3 DNA: TGTGCCAGTAGTTTCCGGAGACAGCAAGTGAACACTGAAGCTTTCTTT. Amino acids: CASSFRRQQVNTEAFF. The chain is built from TRBV19 and TRBJ1-1; a weak D match, TRBD1 (5 bases). The CDR3 spans 16 residues. The germline V gene encodes CDR1 LNHDA and CDR2 SQIVND (reference sequence). Between the trimmed V and J ends, which lost 5 bases and 0 bases, there was a span of 16 bases. Full variable domain (remainder filled in from reference TRBV19 and TRBJ1-1): DGGITQSPKYLFRKEGQNVTLSCEQNLNHDAMYWYRQDPGQGLRLIYYSQIVNDFQKGDIAEGYSVSREKKESFPLTVTSAQKNPTAFYLCASSFRRQQVNTEAFFGQGTRLTVV.

The chain uses TRBV15 and TRBJ1-4; D may be TRBD1 (6 bases). Trimming removed 2 bases at V and 8 bases at J, with 15 bases between. Germline values: CDR1 LNHNV, CDR2 YYDKDF (reference sequence). This CDR3 spans 15 amino acids. CDR3 sequence (DNA): TGTGCCACCAGCAGAAAAGGGGGAGAAGGGGAAAAACTGTTTTTT. It specifies CATSRKGGEGEKLFF.

The chain has TRBV28 and TRBJ2-7; possible D gene TRBD1, 6 bases. CDR3 length: 13 amino acids. Looked up from germline, CDR1 is MDHEN and CDR2 is SYDVKM. V lost 6 bases, J lost 4 bases, and 13 bases lay in between. In DNA, the CDR3 is TGTGCCAGCAGATCCAGGGGTTGGTACGAGCAGTACTTC. Translation gives CASRSRGWYEQYF.

The gene calls are TRBV10-3 and TRBJ2-7; 8 nucleotides align to TRBD1. Germline CDR1 and CDR2: ENHRY and SYGVKD. The CDR3 is made up of 14 amino acids. V lost 4 bases to trimming and J lost 2 bases; unmatched junction nucleotides: 4. The DNA for the CDR3 is TGTGCCATCAGTGCAGGACAGGGTCCCTACGAGCAGTACTTC. This gives the protein CAISAGQGPYEQYF.

The chain uses TRBV7-2 and TRBJ1-1; no reliable D call. The germline V gene encodes CDR1 SGHTA and CDR2 FQGNSA. Between the trimmed V and J ends, which lost 2 bases and 0 bases, there was a span of 13 bases. This CDR3 is built from 16 residues. The CDR3 protein is CASSLRLQVMNTEAFF. The DNA of the CDR3 is TGTGCCAGCAGCTTAAGGCTTCAGGTTATGAACACTGAAGCTTTCTTT.

The gene calls are TRBV19 and TRBJ2-7, with a possible D match to TRBD2 (5 bases). The CDR3 loop spans 16 amino acids. CDR1 and CDR2 (germline): LNHDA, SQIVND (reference sequence). V was shortened by 7 bases and J by 4 bases, with 23 bases between the two germline ends. Here the CDR3 reads CASTNPGGPEGYEQYF. The CDR3, as DNA: TGTGCCAGTACTAACCCGGGTGGCCCCGAGGGATACGAGCAGTACTTC.

The V call is TRBV27, the J call TRBJ2-7; the D gene is possibly TRBD2 (5 bases). Germline CDR1 reads MNHEY; CDR2 reads SMNVEV (reference sequence). The V and J ends lost 0 bases and 3 bases respectively, with 15 bases between them. The CDR3 is 16 amino acids. The CDR3 sequence: CASSLSGLSTIYEQYF. Written as DNA, the CDR3 is TGTGCCAGCAGTTTATCAGGACTCTCGACGATCTACGAGCAGTACTTC.

The V call is TRBV5-6, the J call TRBJ1-1, with D hard to call. Germline assignment: CDR1 SGHDT and CDR2 YYEEEE. The V and J ends lost 0 bases and 4 bases respectively, with 13 bases between them. CDR3 length: 15 amino acids. CDR3 nucleotides: TGTGCCAGCAGCTTGGGCCTGGGGAGCTTCACTGAAGCTTTCTTT. This encodes CASSLGLGSFTEAFF. Based on the CDR3 plus reference TRBV5-6 and TRBJ1-1, the full variable domain is DAGVTQSPTHLIKTRGQQVTLRCSPKSGHDTVSWYQQALGQGPQFIFQYYEEEERQRGNFPDRFSGHQFPNYSSELNVNALLLGDSALYLCASSLGLGSFTEAFFGQGTRLTVV.

The CDR3 loop reads CASSISRTNEKLFF. The CDR3 nucleotides are TGTGCCAGCAGCATCAGTCGAACTAATGAAAAACTGTTTTTT. The rearrangement joins TRBV7-9 to TRBJ1-4; D not certain. Trimming cost V 5 bases and J 1 base, with 8 bases left between them. From germline, CDR1 is SEHNR and CDR2 FQNEAQ (reference sequence). The CDR3 totals 14 residues. The full variable domain, rest sourced from reference TRBV7-9 and TRBJ1-4, is DTGVSQNPRHKITKRGQNVTFRCDPISEHNRLYWYRQTLGQGPEFLTYFQNEAQLEKSRLLSDRFSAERPKGSFSTLEIQRTEQGDSAMYLCASSISRTNEKLFFGSGTQLSVL.

The rearrangement joins TRBV27 to TRBJ1-2; perhaps TRBD1 as D (6 bases). Germline CDR1 reads MNHEY; CDR2 reads SMNVEV (reference sequence). The CDR3 runs to 13 residues. V was cut by 7 bases and J by 4 bases, with 13 bases left in between. The CDR3 region is CASTLQGFYGYTF. CDR3 DNA: TGTGCCAGCACCTTACAGGGTTTCTATGGCTACACCTTC.

V gene TRBV29-1 combines with J gene TRBJ1-2; 7 bases match TRBD1. The germline V gene encodes CDR1 SQVTM and CDR2 ANQGSEA. V shed 1 base and J 3 bases; nucleotides not matched to a gene: 8. The CDR3 is 15 residues long. As DNA, the CDR3 is TGCAGCGTTGAAGCGGGCCAACAGGGGTACTATGGCTACACCTTC. Its translation is CSVEAGQQGYYGYTF.